This is a list of T cell receptor beta chains from one sample in a study of T cells in Graves' hyperthyroidism and ophthalmopathy. TCRdb called the multiplex PCR reads again in MiXCR, with one record for every CDR3 protein. The table shows around 660,000 distinct CDR3 sequences, with about 45% occurring only once. The sample taken for sequencing was peripheral blood or thyroid tissue (not recorded which). Source of these receptors: an adult man with Graves' disease, either hyperthyroidism or ophthalmopathy (not recorded which). CDR3s include the opening cysteine and the closing phenylalanine or tryptophan. The D gene is left open where the match is weak. A clone size is listed for some rows: how often the clone was seen (once, few, many), or a class if it is expanded.

cdr3_nt | cdr3_aa | j_call | d_call | clone_size | v_call
TGCAGCGTGGACAGGGGTACAGGTCAGACCCAGTACTTC | CSVDRGTGQTQYF | TRBJ2-5 | TRBD1 | many | TRBV29-1
TGTGCTAGCAGCTTAGGGACAGGGAATCACGAGCAGTACTTC | CASSLGTGNHEQYF | TRBJ2-7 | TRBD1 | NA | TRBV7-7
TGTGCCAGCAGCACACAGGGTACAAATTCACCCCTCCACTTT | CASSTQGTNSPLHF | TRBJ1-6 | NA | once | TRBV9
TGTGCCAGCAGCTTGAGGGAGGACACCGGGGAGCTGTTTTTT | CASSLREDTGELFF | TRBJ2-2 | NA | NA | TRBV7-2
TGTGCCAGCAGTGAAGGGGTGGGAATCGACAATCAGCCCCAGCATTTT | CASSEGVGIDNQPQHF | TRBJ1-5 | NA | NA | TRBV2
TGTGCCAGCAGCTACTCCGGGACGGGCTCCTACGAGCAGTACTTC | CASSYSGTGSYEQYF | TRBJ2-7 | NA | few | TRBV7-3
TGTGCCAGCAGTTGCACCGGGACGAGCTATGGCTACACCTTC | CASSCTGTSYGYTF | TRBJ1-2 | NA | once | TRBV12-3/TRBV12-4
TGTGCCAGCAGCCAAGTGTTGGGGGGGGGCTATGGCTACACCTTC | CASSQVLGGGYGYTF | TRBJ1-2 | NA | few | TRBV7-9
TGTGCCAGCAGTGCAGGGCCCTCCTACGAGCAGTACTTC | CASSAGPSYEQYF | TRBJ2-7 | NA | many | TRBV2
TGTGCCAGCTCACCGGTAGAGTTGAGCTCCTATAATTCACCCCTCCACTTT | CASSPVELSSYNSPLHF | TRBJ1-6 | NA | NA | TRBV25-1
TGTGCCAGCAGTGACATGGGGCGTTCCTACGAGCAGTACTTC | CASSDMGRSYEQYF | TRBJ2-7 | NA | NA | TRBV2
TGTGCCAGCAGTGAAACCACCGCCTCTGGAAACACCATATATTTT | CASSETTASGNTIYF | TRBJ1-3 | NA | NA | TRBV2
TGTGCCAGCAGCGTAGGACAGGGGGTGGGCTATGGCTACACCTTC | CASSVGQGVGYGYTF | TRBJ1-2 | TRBD1 | few | TRBV7-2
TGTGCCAGCAGCCGGACTAGCTTCGGAGAGACCCAGTACTTC | CASSRTSFGETQYF | TRBJ2-5 | TRBD2 | many | TRBV7-9
TGCAGCGTTGAAGATGGGACTGAAGCTTTCTTT | CSVEDGTEAFF | TRBJ1-1 | NA | NA | TRBV29-1
TGTGCCACCAGCAGCTTAAAAGAGACCCAGTACTTC | CATSSLKETQYF | TRBJ2-5 | NA | NA | TRBV15
TGCGCCAGCAGCTTGGGGGACAGGGTTCGGACTAATGAAAAACTGTTTTTT | CASSLGDRVRTNEKLFF | TRBJ1-4 | TRBD1 | NA | TRBV5-1
TGTGCCATCGGGGGGACAGGGTCGAGCTCCTATAATTCACCCCTCCACTTT | CAIGGTGSSSYNSPLHF | TRBJ1-6 | TRBD1 | many | TRBV10-3
TGCAGCCTTGGACAGGTTAACTATGGCTACACCATATATTTT | CSLGQVNYGYTIYF | TRBJ1-3 | TRBD1 | NA | TRBV29-1
TGTGCCACCAGCAGTGCTGGCGGGGGAACTGGAAACACCATATATTTT | CATSSAGGGTGNTIYF | TRBJ1-3 | NA | NA | TRBV15
TGTGCCACCAGCAGAGAGTTGACGAACACCATATATTTT | CATSRELTNTIYF | TRBJ1-3 | NA | NA | TRBV15
TGCAGTGCTAGAGATGGGGCCAACGTCCTGACTTTC | CSARDGANVLTF | TRBJ2-6 | NA | NA | TRBV20-1
TGTGCCAGCAGCTTAAGCCAGCCTCAAGAGACCCAGTACTTC | CASSLSQPQETQYF | TRBJ2-5 | NA | many | TRBV7-9
TGTGCCAGCAGCAGTTTAGAGTCACCCCTCCACTTT | CASSSLESPLHF | TRBJ1-6 | NA | NA | TRBV5-4